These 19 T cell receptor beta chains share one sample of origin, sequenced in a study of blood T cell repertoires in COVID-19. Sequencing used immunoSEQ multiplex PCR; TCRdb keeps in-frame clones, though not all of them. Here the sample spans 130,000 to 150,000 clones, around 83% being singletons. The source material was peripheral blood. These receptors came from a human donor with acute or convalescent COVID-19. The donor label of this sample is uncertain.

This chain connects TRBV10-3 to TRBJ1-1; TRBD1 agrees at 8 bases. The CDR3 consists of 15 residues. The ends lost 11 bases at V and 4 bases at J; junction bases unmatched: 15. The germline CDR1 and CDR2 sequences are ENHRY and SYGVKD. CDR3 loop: CAAAGQAHRGTEAFF. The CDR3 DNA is TGTGCCGCCGCGGGACAGGCGCACCGGGGCACTGAAGCTTTCTTT.

CDR3 loop: CASSLRETGGYEQYF. As DNA, the CDR3 is TGTGCCAGCAGCTTACGCGAGACAGGAGGCTACGAGCAGTACTTC. The chain couples TRBV11-2 to TRBJ2-7; D perhaps matches TRBD1 (6 bases). V was clipped by 2 bases and J by 3 bases, with 14 bases between them. The CDR3 is made up of 15 amino acids. Germline V gene data show CDR1 as SGHAT and CDR2 as FQNNGV. Using reference TRBV11-2 and TRBJ2-7 for the parts outside the CDR3, the full variable domain is EAGVAQSPRYKIIEKRQSVAFWCNPISGHATLYWYQQILGQGPKLLIQFQNNGVVDDSQLPKDRFSAERLKGVDSTLKIQPAKLEDSAVYLCASSLRETGGYEQYFGPGTRLTVT.

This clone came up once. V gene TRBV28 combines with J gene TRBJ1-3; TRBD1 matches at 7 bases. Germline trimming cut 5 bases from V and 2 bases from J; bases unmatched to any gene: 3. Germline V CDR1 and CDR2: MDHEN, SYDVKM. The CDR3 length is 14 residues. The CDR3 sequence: CASSKTGTGNTIYF. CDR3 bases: TGTGCCAGCAGTAAGACAGGGACTGGAAACACCATATATTTT.

The CDR3 region is CASSSQGGVGTEAFF. DNA of the CDR3: TGTGCCAGCAGCTCACAAGGGGGGGTTGGAACTGAAGCTTTCTTT. The rearrangement uses TRBV7-2 and TRBJ1-1; a possible D gene is TRBD1 (6 bases). This CDR3 spans 15 amino acids. The germline V gene has CDR1 SGHTA and CDR2 FQGNSA. V dropped 4 bases and J dropped 5 bases, with 17 bases sitting between them.

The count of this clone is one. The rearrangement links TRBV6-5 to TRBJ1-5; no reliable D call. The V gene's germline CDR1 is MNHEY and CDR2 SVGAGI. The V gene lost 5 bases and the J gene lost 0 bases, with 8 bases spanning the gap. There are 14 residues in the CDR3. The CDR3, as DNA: TGTGCCAGCAGTAACAGTTATAGCAATCAGCCCCAGCATTTT. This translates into CASSNSYSNQPQHF.

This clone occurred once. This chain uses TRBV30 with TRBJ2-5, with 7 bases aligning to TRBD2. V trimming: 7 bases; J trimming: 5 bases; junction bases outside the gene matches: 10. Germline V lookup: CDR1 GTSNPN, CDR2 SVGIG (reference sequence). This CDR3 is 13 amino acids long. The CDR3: CASNEGAGETQYF. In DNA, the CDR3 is TGTGCCTCTAACGAGGGAGCGGGGGAGACCCAGTACTTC.

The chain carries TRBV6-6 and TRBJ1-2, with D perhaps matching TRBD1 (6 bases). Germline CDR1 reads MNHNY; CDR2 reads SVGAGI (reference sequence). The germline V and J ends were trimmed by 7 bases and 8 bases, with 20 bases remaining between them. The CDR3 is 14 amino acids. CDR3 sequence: CASIPGGGAMGYTF. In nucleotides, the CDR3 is TGTGCCAGCATCCCCGGGGGGGGCGCAATGGGCTACACCTTC.

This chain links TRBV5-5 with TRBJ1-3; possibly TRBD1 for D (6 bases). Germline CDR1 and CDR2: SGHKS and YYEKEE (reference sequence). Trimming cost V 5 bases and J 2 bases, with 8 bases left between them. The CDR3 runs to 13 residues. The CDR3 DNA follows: TGTGCCAGCAGACAGGGCACTGGAAACACCATATATTTT. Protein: CASRQGTGNTIYF.

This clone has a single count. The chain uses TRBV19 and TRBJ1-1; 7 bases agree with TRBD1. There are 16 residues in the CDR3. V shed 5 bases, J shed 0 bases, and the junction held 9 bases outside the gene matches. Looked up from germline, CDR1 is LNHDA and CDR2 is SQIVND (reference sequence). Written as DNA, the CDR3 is TGTGCCAGTAGTTCGCAGACAGGGAACATGAACACTGAAGCTTTCTTT. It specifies CASSSQTGNMNTEAFF. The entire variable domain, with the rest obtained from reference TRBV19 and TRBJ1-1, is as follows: DGGITQSPKYLFRKEGQNVTLSCEQNLNHDAMYWYRQDPGQGLRLIYYSQIVNDFQKGDIAEGYSVSREKKESFPLTVTSAQKNPTAFYLCASSSQTGNMNTEAFFGQGTRLTVV.

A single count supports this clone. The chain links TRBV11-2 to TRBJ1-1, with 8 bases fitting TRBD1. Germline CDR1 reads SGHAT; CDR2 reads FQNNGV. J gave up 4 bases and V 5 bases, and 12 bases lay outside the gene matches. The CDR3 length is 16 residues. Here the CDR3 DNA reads TGTGCCAGCAGCCGAAGAAGAACAGGGGGTGGCACTGAAGCTTTCTTT. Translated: CASSRRRTGGGTEAFF.

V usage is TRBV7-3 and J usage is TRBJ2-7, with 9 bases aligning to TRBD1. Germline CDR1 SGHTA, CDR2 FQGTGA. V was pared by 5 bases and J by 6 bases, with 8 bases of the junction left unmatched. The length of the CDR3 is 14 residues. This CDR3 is CASSLSGTGTEQYF. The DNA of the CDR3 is TGTGCCAGCAGCCTCTCCGGGACAGGGACCGAGCAGTACTTC.

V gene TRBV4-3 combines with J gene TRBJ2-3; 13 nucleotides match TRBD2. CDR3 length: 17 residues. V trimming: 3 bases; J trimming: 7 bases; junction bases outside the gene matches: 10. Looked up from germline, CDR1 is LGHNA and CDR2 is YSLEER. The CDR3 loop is CASSQGTSGIPRNTQYF. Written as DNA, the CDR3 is TGCGCCAGCAGCCAGGGGACTAGCGGGATACCAAGGAATACGCAGTATTTT.

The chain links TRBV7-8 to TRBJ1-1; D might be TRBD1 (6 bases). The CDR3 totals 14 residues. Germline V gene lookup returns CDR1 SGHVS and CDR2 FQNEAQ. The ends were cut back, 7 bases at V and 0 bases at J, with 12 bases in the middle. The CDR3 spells CASTPDRMNTEAFF. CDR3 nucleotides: TGTGCCAGCACCCCGGACAGAATGAACACTGAAGCTTTCTTT.

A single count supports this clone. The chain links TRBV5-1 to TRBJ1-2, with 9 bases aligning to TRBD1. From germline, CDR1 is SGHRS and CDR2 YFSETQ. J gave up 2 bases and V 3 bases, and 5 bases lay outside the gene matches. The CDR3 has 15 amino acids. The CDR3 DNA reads TGCGCCAGCAGCTCGTCCGGGACAGGGAACTATGGCTACACCTTC. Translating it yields CASSSSGTGNYGYTF.

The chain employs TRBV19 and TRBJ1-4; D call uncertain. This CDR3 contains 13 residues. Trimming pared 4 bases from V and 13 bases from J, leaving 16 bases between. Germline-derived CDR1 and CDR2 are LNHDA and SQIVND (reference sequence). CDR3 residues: CASSTGVEGGLFF. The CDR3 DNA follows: TGTGCCAGTAGTACCGGGGTGGAGGGCGGACTGTTTTTT.

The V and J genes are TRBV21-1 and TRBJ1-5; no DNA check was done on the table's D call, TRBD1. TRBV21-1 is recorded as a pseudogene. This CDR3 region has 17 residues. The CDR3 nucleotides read TGTGCCAGCAGCAAAGGCGATCAGGGGGCCGGCAATCAGCCCCAGCATTTT. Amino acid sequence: CASSKGDQGAGNQPQHF.

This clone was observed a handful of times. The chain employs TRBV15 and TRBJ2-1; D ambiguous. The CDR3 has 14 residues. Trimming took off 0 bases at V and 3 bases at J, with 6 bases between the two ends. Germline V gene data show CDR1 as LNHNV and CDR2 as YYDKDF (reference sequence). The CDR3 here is CATSREGVYNEQFF. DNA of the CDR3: TGTGCCACCAGCAGAGAAGGAGTCTACAATGAGCAGTTCTTC.

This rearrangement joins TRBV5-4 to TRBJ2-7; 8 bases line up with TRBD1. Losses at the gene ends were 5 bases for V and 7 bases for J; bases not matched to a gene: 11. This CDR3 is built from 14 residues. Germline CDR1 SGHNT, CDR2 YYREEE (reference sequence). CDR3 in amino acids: CASRFGQGPGEQYF. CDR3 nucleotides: TGTGCCAGCAGATTCGGACAGGGTCCGGGGGAGCAGTACTTC.

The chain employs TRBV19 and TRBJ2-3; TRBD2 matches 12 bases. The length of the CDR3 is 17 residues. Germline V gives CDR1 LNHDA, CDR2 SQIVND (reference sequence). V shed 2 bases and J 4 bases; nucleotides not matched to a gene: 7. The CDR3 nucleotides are TGTGCCAGTAGTATAAACGGACTAGCGGGAAAATCAGATACGCAGTATTTT. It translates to CASSINGLAGKSDTQYF.